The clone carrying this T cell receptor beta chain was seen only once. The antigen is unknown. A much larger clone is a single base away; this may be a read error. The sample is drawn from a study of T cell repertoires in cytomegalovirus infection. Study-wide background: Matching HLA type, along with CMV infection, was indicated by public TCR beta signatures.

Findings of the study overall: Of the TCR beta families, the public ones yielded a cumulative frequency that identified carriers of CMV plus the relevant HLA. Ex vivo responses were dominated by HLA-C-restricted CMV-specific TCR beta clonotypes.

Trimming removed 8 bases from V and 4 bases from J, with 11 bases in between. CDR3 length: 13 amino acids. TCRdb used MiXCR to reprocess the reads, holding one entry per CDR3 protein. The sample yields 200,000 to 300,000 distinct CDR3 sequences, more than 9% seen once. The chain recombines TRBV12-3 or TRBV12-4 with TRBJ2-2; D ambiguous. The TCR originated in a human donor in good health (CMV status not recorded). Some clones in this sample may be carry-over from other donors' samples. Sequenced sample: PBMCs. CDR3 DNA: TGTGCCAGCCACAATAAACCCACCGGGGAGCTGTTTTTT. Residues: CASHNKPTGELFF.